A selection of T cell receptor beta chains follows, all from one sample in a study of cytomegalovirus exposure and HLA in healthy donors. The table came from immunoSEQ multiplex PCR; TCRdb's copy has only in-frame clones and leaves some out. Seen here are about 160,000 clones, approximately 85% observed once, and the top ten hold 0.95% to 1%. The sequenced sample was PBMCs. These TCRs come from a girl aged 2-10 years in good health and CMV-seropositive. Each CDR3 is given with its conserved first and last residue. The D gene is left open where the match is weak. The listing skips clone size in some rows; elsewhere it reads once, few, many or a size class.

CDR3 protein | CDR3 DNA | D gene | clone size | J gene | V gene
CASSIEEGSTDQPQHF | TGTGCCAGTAGTATAGAGGAAGGGAGTACTGATCAGCCCCAGCATTTT | - | once | TRBJ1-5 | TRBV19
CASSRWGPNTEAFF | TGTGCCAGCAGCCGGTGGGGCCCCAACACTGAAGCTTTCTTT | - | once | TRBJ1-1 | TRBV13
CASKRGLQGTYGYTF | TGTGCCAGCAAGAGGGGGTTACAGGGAACTTATGGCTACACCTTC | - | - | TRBJ1-2 | TRBV6-5
CASSILSTDTQYF | TGTGCTAGCAGCATATTAAGCACAGATACGCAGTATTTT | - | - | TRBJ2-3 | TRBV7-7
CASSHRQTGNTIYF | TGTGCCAGCAGTCACCGACAGACTGGAAACACCATATATTTT | - | few | TRBJ1-3 | TRBV6-5
CASSQEGTGIDSGNTIYF | TGCGCCAGCAGCCAAGAGGGGACAGGGATAGACTCTGGAAACACCATATATTTT | TRBD1 | - | TRBJ1-3 | TRBV4-1
CASSILGGEETQYF | TGTGCCAGTAGTATCCTGGGTGGGGAGGAGACCCAGTACTTC | - | - | TRBJ2-5 | TRBV19
CAWTLPPNSNQPQHF | TGTGCCTGGACGCTACCGCCTAATAGCAATCAGCCCCAGCATTTT | - | - | TRBJ1-5 | TRBV30
CASSLGPGQGGYEQYF | TGTGCCAGCAGTTTAGGCCCGGGACAGGGCGGCTACGAGCAGTACTTC | TRBD1 | - | TRBJ2-7 | TRBV27
CASRPPGQGALEQYF | TGTGCCAGCCGCCCCCCCGGACAGGGTGCTCTCGAGCAGTACTTC | TRBD1 | few | TRBJ2-7 | TRBV11-2
CASSLVSGRATQYF | TGTGCCAGCAGCTTAGTTAGCGGGAGAGCTACGCAGTATTTT | TRBD2 | - | TRBJ2-3 | TRBV11-2